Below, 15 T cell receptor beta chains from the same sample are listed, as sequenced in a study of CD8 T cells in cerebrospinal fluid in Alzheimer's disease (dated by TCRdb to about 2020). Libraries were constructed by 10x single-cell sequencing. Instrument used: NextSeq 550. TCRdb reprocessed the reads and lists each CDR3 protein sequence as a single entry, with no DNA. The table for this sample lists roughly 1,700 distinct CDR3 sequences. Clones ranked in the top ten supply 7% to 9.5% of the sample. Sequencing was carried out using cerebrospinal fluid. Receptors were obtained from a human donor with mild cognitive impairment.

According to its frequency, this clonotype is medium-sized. The chain's CDR3 is CASTPGASGRTYEQYF. V usage is TRBV2 and J usage is TRBJ2-7; the D call of TRBD2 rests on TCRdb alone, since no DNA is present to check it. The CDR3 sequence is 16 residues long. CDR1 is SNHLY and CDR2 is FYNNEI in the germline V gene.

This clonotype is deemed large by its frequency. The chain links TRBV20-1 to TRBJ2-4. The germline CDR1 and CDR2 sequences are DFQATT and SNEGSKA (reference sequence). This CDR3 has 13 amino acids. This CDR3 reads CSAEGQPKNIQYF.

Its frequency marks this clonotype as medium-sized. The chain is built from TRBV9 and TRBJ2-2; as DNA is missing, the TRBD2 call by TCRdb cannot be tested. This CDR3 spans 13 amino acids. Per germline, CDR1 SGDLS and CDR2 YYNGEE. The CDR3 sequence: CASSVGTLGELFF.

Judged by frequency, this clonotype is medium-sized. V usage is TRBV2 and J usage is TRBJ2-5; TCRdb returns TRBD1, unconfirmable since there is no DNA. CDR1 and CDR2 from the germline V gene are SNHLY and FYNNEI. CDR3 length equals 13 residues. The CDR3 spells CASSKTGQETQYF.

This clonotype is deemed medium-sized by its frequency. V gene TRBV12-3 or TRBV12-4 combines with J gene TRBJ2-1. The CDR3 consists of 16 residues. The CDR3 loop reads CASSDGLGSSYNEQFF.

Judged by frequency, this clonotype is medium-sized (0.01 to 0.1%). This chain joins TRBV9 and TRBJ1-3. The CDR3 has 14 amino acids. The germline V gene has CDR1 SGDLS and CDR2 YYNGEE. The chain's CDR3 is CASSLGLAGNTIYF. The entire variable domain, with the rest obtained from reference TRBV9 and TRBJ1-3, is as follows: DSGVTQTPKHLITATGQRVTLRCSPRSGDLSVYWYQQSLDQGLQFLIQYYNGEERAKGNILERFSAQQFPDLHSELNLSSLELGDSALYFCASSLGLAGNTIYFGEGSWLTVV.

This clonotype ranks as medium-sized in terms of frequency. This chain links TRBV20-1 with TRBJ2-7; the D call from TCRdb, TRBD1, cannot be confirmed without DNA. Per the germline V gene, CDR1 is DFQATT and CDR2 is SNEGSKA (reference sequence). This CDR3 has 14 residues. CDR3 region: CSARGQGPNYEQYF.

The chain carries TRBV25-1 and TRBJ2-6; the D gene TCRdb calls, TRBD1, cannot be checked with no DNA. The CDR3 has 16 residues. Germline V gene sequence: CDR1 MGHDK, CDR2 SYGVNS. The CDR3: CASRDRTGAGANVLTF.

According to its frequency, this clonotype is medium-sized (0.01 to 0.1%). Here the CDR3 reads CATGTGFGELFF. The chain combines TRBV2 with TRBJ2-2; TCRdb names TRBD1, which stays unverified in the absence of DNA. CDR1 and CDR2 (germline): SNHLY, FYNNEI. This CDR3 has 12 residues.

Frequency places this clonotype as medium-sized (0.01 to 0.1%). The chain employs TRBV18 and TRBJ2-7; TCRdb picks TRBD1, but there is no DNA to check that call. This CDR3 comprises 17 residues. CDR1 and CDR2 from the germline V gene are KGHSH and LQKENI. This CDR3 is CASSPTTGLASSYEQYF. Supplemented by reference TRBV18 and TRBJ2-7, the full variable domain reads NAGVMQNPRHLVRRRGQEARLRCSPMKGHSHVYWYRQLPEEGLKFMVYLQKENIIDESGMPKERFSAEFPKEGPSILRIQQVVRGDSAAYFCASSPTTGLASSYEQYFGPGTRLTVT.

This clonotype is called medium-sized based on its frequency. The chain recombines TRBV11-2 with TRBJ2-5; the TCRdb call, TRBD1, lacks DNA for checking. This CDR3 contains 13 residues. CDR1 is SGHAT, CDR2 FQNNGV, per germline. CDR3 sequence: CASSPGYQETQYF.

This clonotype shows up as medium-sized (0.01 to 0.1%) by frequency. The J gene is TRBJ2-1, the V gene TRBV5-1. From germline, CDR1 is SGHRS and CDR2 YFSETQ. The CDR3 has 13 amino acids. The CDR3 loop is CASSFVADNEQFF.

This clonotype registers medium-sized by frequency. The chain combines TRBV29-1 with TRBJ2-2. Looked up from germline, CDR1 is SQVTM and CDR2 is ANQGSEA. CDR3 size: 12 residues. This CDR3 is CSGGLVTGELFF.

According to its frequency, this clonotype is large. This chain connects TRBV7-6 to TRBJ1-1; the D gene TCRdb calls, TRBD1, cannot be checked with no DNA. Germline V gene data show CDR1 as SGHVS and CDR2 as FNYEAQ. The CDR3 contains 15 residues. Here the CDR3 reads CASSPLSGMNTEAFF. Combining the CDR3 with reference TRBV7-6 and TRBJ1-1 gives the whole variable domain GAGVSQSPRYKVTKRGQDVALRCDPISGHVSLYWYRQALGQGPEFLTYFNYEAQQDKSGLPNDRFSAERPEGSISTLTIQRTEQRDSAMYRCASSPLSGMNTEAFFGQGTRLTVV.

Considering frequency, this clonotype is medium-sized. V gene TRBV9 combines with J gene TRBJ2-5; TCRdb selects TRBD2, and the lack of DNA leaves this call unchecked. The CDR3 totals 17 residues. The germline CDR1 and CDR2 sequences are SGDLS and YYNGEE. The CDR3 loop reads CASSVGSLAGVQETQYF.